What follows are 25 T cell receptor beta chains derived from one specimen sequenced in a study of blood T cells in healthy people across ages. A second PCR of 7 to 11 cycles used a sample-barcoded 5' primer and a J-beta primer mix. TCRdb reprocessed the 5' RACE reads with MiXCR, giving one entry per CDR3 protein. This table holds 1.5 million to 2 million distinct CDR3 sequences, under 30% found once. The source material was blood. These receptors came from a woman under 40 in good health.

This clonotype has ten or more counts. The V gene is TRBV9, the J gene TRBJ2-7; 8 positions agree with TRBD2. The CDR3 runs 16 residues. Germline CDR1 reads SGDLS; CDR2 reads YYNGEE. V shed 3 bases and J 1 base; nucleotides not matched to a gene: 9. This chain's CDR3 is CASSGGAGVSSYEQYF. For the CDR3, the DNA is TGTGCCAGCAGCGGTGGAGCGGGAGTATCGTCCTACGAGCAGTACTTC.

The V and J genes are TRBV20-1 and TRBJ2-7; TRBD1 aligns across 9 bases. Germline CDR1 is DFQATT and CDR2 is SNEGSKA (reference sequence). The ends lost 3 bases at V and 4 bases at J; junction bases unmatched: 7. There are 14 residues in the CDR3. CDR3 sequence: CSARRRGQGYEQYF. CDR3 nucleotides: TGCAGTGCTAGGAGGCGGGGACAGGGTTACGAGCAGTACTTC.

This clonotype was counted a few times. The rearrangement joins TRBV5-5 to TRBJ2-1; the D gene is possibly TRBD2 (5 bases). Germline values: CDR1 SGHKS, CDR2 YYEKEE (reference sequence). With 4 bases removed from V and 7 bases from J, the gap between germline ends came to 18 bases. This CDR3 spans 15 amino acids. CDR3 DNA: TGTGCCAGCAGCCTGGCAAGCGGAACCACAAATGAGCAGTTCTTC. Protein product: CASSLASGTTNEQFF.

The chain has TRBV7-3 and TRBJ2-3, with D possibly matching TRBD2 (5 bases). The V end lost 5 bases, the J end lost 4 bases, and 16 bases lay between the germline ends. CDR1 and CDR2 (germline): SGHTA, FQGTGA. The length of the CDR3 is 15 residues. CDR3 amino acids: CASSGEGVSADTQYF. The CDR3 DNA sequence: TGTGCCAGCAGCGGTGAGGGCGTTAGCGCAGATACGCAGTATTTT. The full variable domain, its missing parts supplied by reference TRBV7-3 and TRBJ2-3, is GAGVSQTPSNKVTEKGKYVELRCDPISGHTALYWYRQSLGQGPEFLIYFQGTGAADDSGLPNDRFFAVRPEGSVSTLKIQRTERGDSAVYLCASSGEGVSADTQYFGPGTRLTVL.

This rearrangement joins TRBV28 to TRBJ2-1, with TRBD1 matching 7 bases. From germline, CDR1 is MDHEN and CDR2 SYDVKM. Trimming took 2 bases from V and 7 from J; bases not matched to a gene: 17. The CDR3 covers 18 residues. CDR3 sequence: CASSLIPSKWDSKNEQFF. CDR3 sequence (DNA): TGTGCCAGCAGTTTAATCCCCTCTAAGTGGGACAGTAAAAATGAGCAGTTCTTC.

A word on this clonotype: At one of its ends the junction is not consistent with the germline gene, which may arise from a read error. The V call is TRBV29-1, the J call TRBJ1-1; no reliable D call. Germline V CDR1 and CDR2: SQVTM, ANQGSEA. CDR3 length: 11 residues. The CDR3 region has the DNA TGCAACGTTGACCGAAACACTGAAGCTTTCTTT. Translation gives CNVDRNTEAFF.

A single count supports this clonotype. The chain links TRBV7-2 to TRBJ2-5; the D is unclear. Germline V gene data show CDR1 as SGHTA and CDR2 as FQGNSA. This CDR3 is 13 amino acids long. V was shortened by 1 base and J by 11 bases, with 14 bases between the two germline ends. The CDR3 loop reads CASSLVYVGEQYF. The CDR3 DNA reads TGTGCCAGCAGCTTAGTATACGTGGGTGAGCAGTACTTC.

This clonotype was found a few times. The rearrangement links TRBV11-3 to TRBJ1-2; 7 bases are a match to TRBD1. The CDR3 is made up of 13 amino acids. After removal of 4 bases from V and 8 bases from J, the junction contained 7 bases not matched to a gene. Germline V CDR1 and CDR2: SGHNT, YENEEA. The DNA of the CDR3 is TGTGCCAGCAGCTCGACAGGGTCTGAAGGCTACACCTTC. The encoded protein is CASSSTGSEGYTF.

The chain is built from TRBV12-3 or TRBV12-4 and TRBJ2-1, with D maybe TRBD1 (6 bases). This CDR3 is 17 amino acids long. Deletions cut 3 bases from V and 8 bases from J, with 23 bases between. In DNA form, the CDR3 reads TGTGCCAGCAGTTTCCGGGACAAGGGGCCAGGGGTGGATGAGCAGTTCTTC. Its translation: CASSFRDKGPGVDEQFF.

V usage is TRBV24-1 and J usage is TRBJ2-1, with 7 bases lining up with TRBD2. The CDR3 covers 16 residues. The V and J ends lost 2 bases and 4 bases, in that order; junction bases with no gene match: 7. From germline, CDR1 is KGHDR and CDR2 SFDVKD. The CDR3 DNA is TGTGCCACCAGTGATTCCCTAGCGGCGCCGTACAATGAGCAGTTCTTC. This sequence encodes CATSDSLAAPYNEQFF.

In its sample, this clonotype was seen many times. The V and J genes are TRBV7-2 and TRBJ2-7; 7 nucleotides agree with TRBD2. Germline V CDR1 and CDR2: SGHTA, FQGNSA. The CDR3 runs to 15 residues. V shed 5 bases, J shed 3 bases, and the junction held 10 bases outside the gene matches. CDR3 sequence: CASSPQAGPDYEQYF. The CDR3, as DNA: TGTGCCAGCAGCCCCCAAGCGGGACCTGACTACGAGCAGTACTTC.

This chain links TRBV12-3 or TRBV12-4 with TRBJ1-2, with 7 bases fitting TRBD1. V shed 5 bases and J 4 bases; nucleotides not matched to a gene: 4. The CDR3 is 13 amino acids. The chain's CDR3 is CASSTRQGYGYTF. The CDR3 DNA sequence: TGTGCCAGCAGTACCCGACAGGGCTATGGCTACACCTTC.

This clonotype was seen more than once but under ten times. V gene TRBV7-2 combines with J gene TRBJ1-1; D perhaps matches TRBD1 (5 bases). This CDR3 is built from 16 residues. Germline V gene sequence: CDR1 SGHTA, CDR2 FQGNSA. The V end lost 5 bases, the J end lost 7 bases, and 23 bases lay between the germline ends. CDR3 region: CASSPDVGWGRGEAFF. CDR3 DNA: TGTGCCAGCAGCCCAGATGTTGGGTGGGGCCGAGGTGAAGCTTTCTTT. The whole variable domain, remainder taken from reference TRBV7-2 and TRBJ1-1, is GAGVSQSPSNKVTEKGKDVELRCDPISGHTALYWYRQSLGQGLEFLIYFQGNSAPDKSGLPSDRFSAERTGGSVSTLTIQRTQQEDSAVYLCASSPDVGWGRGEAFFGQGTRLTVV.

This clonotype was counted once. This chain links TRBV7-2 with TRBJ2-7; D is perhaps TRBD1 (7 bases). The CDR3 has 14 residues. Trimming cost V 11 bases and J 7 bases, with 24 bases left between them. The germline V gene encodes CDR1 SGHTA and CDR2 FQGNSA. The CDR3 coding sequence is TGTGCCGGCGGAAACAGGGGAGGACACAATGAGCAGTACTTC. Translation: CAGGNRGGHNEQYF.

The J gene is TRBJ2-1, the V gene TRBV7-9; weak D call: TRBD1 (5 bases). The germline gives CDR1 SEHNR, CDR2 FQNEAQ (reference sequence). CDR3 length equals 13 residues. Trimming pared 5 bases from V and 5 bases from J, leaving 10 bases between. Written as DNA, the CDR3 is TGTGCCAGCAGCGGGGCACCCCACAATGAGCAGTTCTTC. Encoded protein: CASSGAPHNEQFF.

The chain links TRBV20-1 to TRBJ2-5; 7 bases agree with TRBD2. Germline lookup yields CDR1 DFQATT and CDR2 SNEGSKA (reference sequence). Germline trimming cut 0 bases from V and 1 base from J; bases unmatched to any gene: 5. CDR3 size: 15 residues. The CDR3 DNA reads as TGCAGTGCTAGAGATTCCCTAGCGGTCCAAGAGACCCAGTACTTC. It codes for CSARDSLAVQETQYF.

This chain joins TRBV5-1 and TRBJ2-1, with TRBD1 matching over 9 bases. V trimming: 4 bases; J trimming: 7 bases; junction bases outside the gene matches: 12. Germline V CDR1 and CDR2: SGHRS, YFSETQ. The CDR3 is made up of 16 amino acids. The CDR3 bases are TGCGCCAGCAGCGCGGCCTCCGGGACAGGGTGGAATGAGCAGTTCTTC. It codes for CASSAASGTGWNEQFF.

This clonotype has more than one count but fewer than ten. This rearrangement joins TRBV2 to TRBJ1-5; D might be TRBD1 (5 bases). The V end lost 4 bases, the J end lost 9 bases, and 16 bases lay between the germline ends. Germline CDR1 is SNHLY and CDR2 is FYNNEI. This CDR3 has 14 amino acids. CDR3: CASSVRGGPSPQHF. In nucleotides, the CDR3 is TGTGCCAGCAGTGTAAGGGGAGGACCGTCGCCCCAGCATTTT. Full variable domain (rest looked up from reference TRBV2 and TRBJ1-5): EPEVTQTPSHQVTQMGQEVILRCVPISNHLYFYWYRQILGQKVEFLVSFYNNEISEKSEIFDDQFSVERPDGSNFTLKIRSTKLEDSAMYFCASSVRGGPSPQHFGDGTRLSIL.

This chain connects TRBV9 to TRBJ2-1, with D tentatively TRBD2 (5 bases). Trimming left V 0 bases short and J 8 bases short, with 9 bases between. CDR3 size: 13 residues. Germline V gene lookup returns CDR1 SGDLS and CDR2 YYNGEE. The CDR3 reads CASSVAGSHEQFF. CDR3 sequence (DNA): TGTGCCAGCAGCGTAGCGGGGAGCCATGAGCAGTTCTTC. Full variable domain (remainder filled in from reference TRBV9 and TRBJ2-1): DSGVTQTPKHLITATGQRVTLRCSPRSGDLSVYWYQQSLDQGLQFLIQYYNGEERAKGNILERFSAQQFPDLHSELNLSSLELGDSALYFCASSVAGSHEQFFGPGTRLTVL.

The chain employs TRBV24-1 and TRBJ2-5, with D possibly being TRBD2 (5 bases). V was shortened by 2 bases and J by 3 bases, with 12 bases between the two germline ends. The V gene's germline CDR1 is KGHDR and CDR2 SFDVKD. The CDR3 consists of 15 residues. CDR3 DNA sequence: TGTGCCACCAGTGATTCGAAGATGGAGGAAGAGACCCAGTACTTC. Protein sequence: CATSDSKMEEETQYF.

This sequence joins TRBV30 and TRBJ2-1; D may be TRBD2 (5 bases). The CDR3 is made up of 11 amino acids. The germline CDR1 and CDR2 sequences are GTSNPN and SVGIG (reference sequence). V shed 3 bases and J shed 13 bases, with 13 bases lying between them. Written as DNA, the CDR3 is TGTGCCTGGAGGGTAGGAGGCCTACAGTTCTTC. This encodes CAWRVGGLQFF. The whole variable domain, remainder taken from reference TRBV30 and TRBJ2-1, is SQTIHQWPATLVQPVGSPLSLECTVEGTSNPNLYWYRQAAGRGLQLLFYSVGIGQISSEVPQNLSASRPQDRQFILSSKKLLLSDSGFYLCAWRVGGLQFFGPGTRLTVL.

The chain has TRBV5-1 and TRBJ2-2, with a possible D match to TRBD1 (5 bases). Per germline, CDR1 SGHRS and CDR2 YFSETQ. The CDR3 contains 14 residues. With 2 bases removed from V and 3 bases from J, the gap between germline ends came to 8 bases. The CDR3 loop is CASSFRQYTGELFF. The CDR3 DNA reads as TGCGCCAGCAGCTTTAGACAGTACACCGGGGAGCTGTTTTTT.

This clonotype was seen only a few times. The CDR3 region has the DNA TGTGCCAGCAGCCCCCCAGGGGCGGGTTTTAACTATGGCTACACCTTC. Protein sequence: CASSPPGAGFNYGYTF. V usage is TRBV28 and J usage is TRBJ1-2, with D possibly TRBD1 on 6 matching bases. This CDR3 comprises 16 residues. Germline values: CDR1 MDHEN, CDR2 SYDVKM. V lost 6 bases, J lost 1 base, and 18 bases lay in between.

This clonotype came up many times. The CDR3 loop is CASKISGSSYEQYF. The CDR3 region has the DNA TGTGCCAGCAAAATTAGCGGGAGCTCCTACGAGCAGTACTTC. V gene TRBV12-3 or TRBV12-4 combines with J gene TRBJ2-7; 9 bases line up with TRBD2. CDR3 size: 14 residues. V shed 7 bases and J 0 bases; nucleotides not matched to a gene: 4.

V is TRBV2 and J is TRBJ2-5; D is possibly TRBD2 (5 bases). Per the germline V gene, CDR1 is SNHLY and CDR2 is FYNNEI. CDR3 length: 14 residues. Trimming cost V 4 bases and J 4 bases, with 13 bases left between them. The CDR3 DNA reads TGTGCCAGCAGTGCTCTCTCCGAGGGAGAGACCCAGTACTTC. Translating it yields CASSALSEGETQYF.